A single sample is the source of the 18 T cell receptor beta chains below, sequenced in a study of human T cells and chemical hapten exposure. Each CDR3 protein is one row after TCRdb ran MiXCR on the RACE reads. The sample includes 180,000 or so distinct CDR3 sequences, almost 30% of them seen just once. Time point specified: pre-sensitization, week 0. Documented treatment: therapeutic diphenylcyclopropenone sensitization with weekly scalp DPC. This specimen was whole blood, taken in connection with sensitization to the hapten diphenylcyclopropenone (DPC). The receptors stem from a woman in her twenties or thirties with alopecia areata. Some clones in this sample may be carry-over from other donors' samples.

This clonotype was recorded a few times. The chain couples TRBV20-1 to TRBJ1-5, with D perhaps TRBD1 (5 bases). Looked up from germline, CDR1 is DFQATT and CDR2 is SNEGSKA (reference sequence). The CDR3 contains 14 residues. The V and J ends lost 6 bases and 0 bases respectively, with 12 bases between them. The CDR3 spells CSATTVNSNQPQHF. The CDR3 bases are TGCAGTGCCACGACAGTTAATAGCAATCAGCCCCAGCATTTT.

In its sample, this clonotype was seen a few times. The gene calls are TRBV5-1 and TRBJ2-3; 7 nucleotides match TRBD1. The germline gives CDR1 SGHRS, CDR2 YFSETQ. The CDR3 totals 16 residues. Losses at the gene ends were 0 bases for V and 0 bases for J; bases not matched to a gene: 4. CDR3 amino acids: CASSLVTGASTDTQYF. CDR3 in DNA: TGCGCCAGCAGCTTGGTAACAGGGGCTAGCACAGATACGCAGTATTTT.

The CDR3 nucleotides read TGTGCCAGCAGTTACAGCGGGGGGGCTGAGGAGCAGTACTTC. Its protein product is CASSYSGGAEEQYF. J is TRBJ2-7 and V is TRBV12-3 or TRBV12-4, with 10 nucleotides matching TRBD2. The CDR3 loop spans 14 amino acids. V was clipped by 4 bases and J by 7 bases; unmatched bases: 7.

This clonotype was observed a handful of times. The V and J genes are TRBV5-1 and TRBJ2-5, with D perhaps TRBD2 (6 bases). Germline V lookup: CDR1 SGHRS, CDR2 YFSETQ. The length of the CDR3 is 17 residues. Trimming took 4 bases from V and 0 from J, leaving 19 bases between them. The CDR3 loop is CASSPGTSPTHQETQYF. In DNA, the CDR3 is TGCGCCAGCAGCCCCGGGACTTCACCAACCCACCAAGAGACCCAGTACTTC.

This clonotype was detected a few times. The chain employs TRBV7-8 and TRBJ2-1; 10 nucleotides align to TRBD2. The V gene end was trimmed by 4 bases and the J gene end by 5 bases; junction bases not matched to a gene: 8. The germline V gene has CDR1 SGHVS and CDR2 FQNEAQ. The CDR3 loop spans 16 amino acids. CDR3 DNA sequence: TGTGCCAGCAGCTCATATAGCGGGGGGCTGGACAATGAGCAGTTCTTC. Translation: CASSSYSGGLDNEQFF.

On this clonotype itself: A read error may produce the germline difference seen at one junction end. V is TRBV7-7 and J is TRBJ2-2; TRBD2 matches at 11 bases. CDR3 length: 15 residues. CDR1 SSHAT and CDR2 FNYEAQ come from the germline V gene (reference sequence). CDR3 amino acids: CASSSGRGSTGELFF. The CDR3 nucleotides read TGTGCTAGCAGTAGCGGGAGGGGGAGCACCGGGGAGCTGTTTTTT.

This chain uses TRBV3-1 with TRBJ1-5; no reliable D call. With 0 bases removed from V and 0 bases from J, the gap between germline ends came to 6 bases. The CDR3 runs to 15 residues. Germline CDR1 reads LGHDT; CDR2 reads YNNKEL (reference sequence). The CDR3 reads CASSQEAYSNQPQHF. In nucleotides, the CDR3 is TGTGCCAGCAGCCAAGAAGCTTATAGCAATCAGCCCCAGCATTTT.

This sequence joins TRBV7-2 and TRBJ1-1; tentative D call: TRBD1 (6 bases). Germline V gives CDR1 SGHTA, CDR2 FQGNSA. Trimming stripped 3 bases from V and 1 base from J, with 12 bases between. The CDR3 is made up of 15 amino acids. CDR3 in amino acids: CASSFMTGGNTEAFF. The DNA for the CDR3 is TGTGCCAGCAGCTTCATGACAGGCGGGAACACTGAAGCTTTCTTT.

The chain recombines TRBV27 with TRBJ2-1; tentatively, D is TRBD2 (6 bases). Per germline, CDR1 MNHEY and CDR2 SMNVEV (reference sequence). The CDR3 consists of 15 residues. V was shortened by 3 bases and J by 1 base, with 10 bases between the two germline ends. CDR3 coding DNA: TGTGCCAGCAGTTTTGTGGGGGGATCCTACAATGAGCAGTTCTTC. Translation gives CASSFVGGSYNEQFF.

The rearrangement links TRBV4-1 to TRBJ1-5; unclear D gene. The germline gives CDR1 MGHRA, CDR2 YSYEKL. The V and J ends lost 0 bases and 7 bases respectively, with 7 bases between them. This CDR3 comprises 13 residues. The CDR3 coding sequence is TGCGCCAGCAGCCAAGATGAAAGCCAGCCCCAGCATTTT. Protein product: CASSQDESQPQHF.

This clonotype was observed at least ten times. The chain uses TRBV6-1 and TRBJ2-7, with D possibly TRBD1 on 6 matching bases. Germline-derived CDR1 and CDR2 are MNHNS and SASEGT. This CDR3 is built from 13 residues. V was shortened by 4 bases and J by 2 bases, with 9 bases between the two germline ends. The CDR3 DNA reads as TGTGCCAGCAGTGCCGACAGGACCTACGAGCAGTACTTC. It encodes CASSADRTYEQYF.

This clonotype was found a few times. The chain couples TRBV28 to TRBJ2-2; D remains unclear. CDR3 length: 12 residues. Germline loops: CDR1 MDHEN, CDR2 SYDVKM. The V and J ends lost 3 bases and 5 bases respectively, with 4 bases between them. For the CDR3, the DNA is TGTGCCAGCAGTTTTCTTACCGGGGAGCTGTTTTTT. Amino acids: CASSFLTGELFF.

This clonotype was observed a few times. This chain links TRBV7-9 with TRBJ1-5; D gene ambiguous. Germline lookup yields CDR1 SEHNR and CDR2 FQNEAQ (reference sequence). The CDR3 sequence is 12 residues long. The V end lost 5 bases, the J end lost 5 bases, and 7 bases lay between the germline ends. Written as DNA, the CDR3 is TGTGCCAGCAGCAGAGACGATCAGCCCCAGCATTTT. Its translation is CASSRDDQPQHF.

This clonotype was counted only a few times. The J gene is TRBJ2-7, the V gene TRBV6-5, with TRBD1 as a possible D gene (6 bases). The V and J ends lost 6 bases and 7 bases respectively, with 16 bases between them. The CDR3 is 13 residues long. The germline gives CDR1 MNHEY, CDR2 SVGAGI. CDR3 in amino acids: CASRRTIQGEQYF. Here the CDR3 DNA reads TGTGCCAGCAGACGTACTATCCAGGGGGAGCAGTACTTC.

V usage is TRBV28 and J usage is TRBJ2-2; D is ambiguous. Germline-derived CDR1 and CDR2 are MDHEN and SYDVKM. This CDR3 spans 15 amino acids. V shed 4 bases and J shed 3 bases, with 12 bases lying between them. The CDR3 DNA is TGTGCCAGCAGTTCACACAGTGGGTACACCGGGGAGCTGTTTTTT. Protein product: CASSSHSGYTGELFF.

The V gene is TRBV29-1, the J gene TRBJ1-1; TRBD1 might be the D (5 bases). Trimming took 7 bases from V and 2 from J, leaving 17 bases between them. Germline lookup yields CDR1 SQVTM and CDR2 ANQGSEA. The CDR3 sequence is 14 residues long. CDR3 protein: CSARGRGINTEAFF. DNA of the CDR3: TGCAGCGCCCGCGGTCGGGGGATCAACACTGAAGCTTTCTTT.

In regard to this clonotype: Mismatch with germline at one junction end may stem from a read error. V is TRBV15 and J is TRBJ1-1; 7 bases match TRBD1. CDR3 length: 14 amino acids. Germline V gives CDR1 LNHNV, CDR2 YYDKDF (reference sequence). For the CDR3, the DNA is TGTGTCACCAGCGGAATAACAGGGGCCACTGAAGCTTTCTTT. The encoded protein is CVTSGITGATEAFF.

The chain links TRBV28 to TRBJ1-2; tentatively, D is TRBD1 (6 bases). The CDR3 loop spans 14 amino acids. Trimming pared 7 bases from V and 7 bases from J, leaving 19 bases between. From germline, CDR1 is MDHEN and CDR2 SYDVKM. The CDR3 nucleotides are TGTGCCAGCACCGGTGGGGGCGTCGTAGGTGGCTACACCTTC. Its protein product is CASTGGGVVGGYTF.